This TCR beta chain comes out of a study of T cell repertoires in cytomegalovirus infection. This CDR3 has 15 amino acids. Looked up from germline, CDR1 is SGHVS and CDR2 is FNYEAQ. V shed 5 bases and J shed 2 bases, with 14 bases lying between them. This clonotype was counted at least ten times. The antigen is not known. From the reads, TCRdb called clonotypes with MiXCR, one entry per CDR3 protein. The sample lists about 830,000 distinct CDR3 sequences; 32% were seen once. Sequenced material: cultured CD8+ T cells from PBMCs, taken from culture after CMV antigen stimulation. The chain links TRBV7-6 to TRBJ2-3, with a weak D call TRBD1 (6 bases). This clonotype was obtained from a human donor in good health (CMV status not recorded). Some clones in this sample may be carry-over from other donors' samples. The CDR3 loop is CASSEQGSPTDTQYF. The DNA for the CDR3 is TGTGCCAGCAGCGAACAGGGTTCCCCCACAGATACGCAGTATTTT.